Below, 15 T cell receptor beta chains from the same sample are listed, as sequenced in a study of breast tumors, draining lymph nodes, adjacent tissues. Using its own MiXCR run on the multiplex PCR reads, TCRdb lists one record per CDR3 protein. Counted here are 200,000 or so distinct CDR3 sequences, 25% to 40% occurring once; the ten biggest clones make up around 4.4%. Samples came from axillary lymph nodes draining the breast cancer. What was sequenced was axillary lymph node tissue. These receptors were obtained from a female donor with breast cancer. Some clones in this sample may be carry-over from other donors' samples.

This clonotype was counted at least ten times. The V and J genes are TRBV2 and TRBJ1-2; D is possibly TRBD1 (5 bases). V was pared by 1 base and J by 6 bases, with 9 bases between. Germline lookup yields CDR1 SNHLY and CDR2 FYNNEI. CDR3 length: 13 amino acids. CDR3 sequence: CASSEGGSNGYTF. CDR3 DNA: TGTGCCAGCAGTGAAGGGGGCTCAAATGGCTACACCTTC.

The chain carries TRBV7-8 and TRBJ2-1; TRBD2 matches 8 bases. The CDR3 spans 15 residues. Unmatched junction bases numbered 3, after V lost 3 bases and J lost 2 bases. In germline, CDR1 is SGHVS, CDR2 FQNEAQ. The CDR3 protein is CASSLEGLAYNEQFF. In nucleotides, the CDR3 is TGTGCCAGCAGCTTGGAGGGACTAGCCTACAATGAGCAGTTCTTC. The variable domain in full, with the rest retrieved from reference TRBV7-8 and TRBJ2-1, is GAGVSQSPRYKVAKRGQDVALRCDPISGHVSLFWYQQALGQGPEFLTYFQNEAQLDKSGLPSDRFFAERPEGSVSTLKIQRTQQEDSAVYLCASSLEGLAYNEQFFGPGTRLTVL.

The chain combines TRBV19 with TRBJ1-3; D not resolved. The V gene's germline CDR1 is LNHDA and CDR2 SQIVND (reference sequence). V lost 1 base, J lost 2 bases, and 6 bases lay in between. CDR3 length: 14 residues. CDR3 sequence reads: CASSIGGTGNTIYF. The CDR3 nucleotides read TGTGCCAGTAGTATAGGGGGTACTGGAAACACCATATATTTT.

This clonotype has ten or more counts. In DNA, the CDR3 is TGTGCCAGCAGTAAGACTAGCGGGCGCAATGAGCAGTTCTTC. Residues: CASSKTSGRNEQFF. This chain links TRBV7-3 with TRBJ2-1; 10 bases agree with TRBD2. CDR3 size: 14 residues. V lost 6 bases to trimming and J lost 6 bases; unmatched junction nucleotides: 5. Germline values: CDR1 SGHTA, CDR2 FQGTGA.

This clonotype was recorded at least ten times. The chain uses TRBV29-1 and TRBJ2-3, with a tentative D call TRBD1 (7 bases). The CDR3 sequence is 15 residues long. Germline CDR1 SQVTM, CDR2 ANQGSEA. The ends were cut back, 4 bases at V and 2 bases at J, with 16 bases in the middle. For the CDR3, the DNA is TGCAGCGTTGGGGGGGACAGTCTTTTCACAGATACGCAGTATTTT. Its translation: CSVGGDSLFTDTQYF.

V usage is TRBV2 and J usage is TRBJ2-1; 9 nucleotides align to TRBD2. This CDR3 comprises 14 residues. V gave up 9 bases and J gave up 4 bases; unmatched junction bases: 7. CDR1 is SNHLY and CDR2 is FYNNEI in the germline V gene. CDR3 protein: CASTAGGAYNEQFF. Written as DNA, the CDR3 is TGTGCCAGTACGGCGGGGGGGGCTTACAATGAGCAGTTCTTC. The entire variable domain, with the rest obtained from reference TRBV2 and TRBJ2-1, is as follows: EPEVTQTPSHQVTQMGQEVILRCVPISNHLYFYWYRQILGQKVEFLVSFYNNEISEKSEIFDDQFSVERPDGSNFTLKIRSTKLEDSAMYFCASTAGGAYNEQFFGPGTRLTVL.

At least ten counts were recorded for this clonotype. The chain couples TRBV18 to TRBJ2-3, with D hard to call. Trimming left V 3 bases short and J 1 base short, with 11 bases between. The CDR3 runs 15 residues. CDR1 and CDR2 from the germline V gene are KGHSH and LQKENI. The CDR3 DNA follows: TGTGCCAGCTCACCGTTGGCGTCTGGCACAGATACGCAGTATTTT. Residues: CASSPLASGTDTQYF.

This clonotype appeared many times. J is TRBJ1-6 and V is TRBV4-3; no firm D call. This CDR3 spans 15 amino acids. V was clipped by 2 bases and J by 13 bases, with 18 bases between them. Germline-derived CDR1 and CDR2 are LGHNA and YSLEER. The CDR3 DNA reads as TGCGCCAGCAGCCAACAGATGGAATCGCTGCGCCCCCTCCACTTT. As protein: CASSQQMESLRPLHF.

CDR3 sequence (DNA): TGTGCCAGCAGCTTAGTTTCCGGGACAGCTGATCAGCCCCAGCATTTT. It translates to CASSLVSGTADQPQHF. The chain uses TRBV13 and TRBJ1-5; 7 bases fit TRBD1. Trimming took 1 base from V and 5 from J; bases not matched to a gene: 8. The CDR3 runs 16 residues. The germline CDR1 and CDR2 sequences are PRHDT and FYEKMQ (reference sequence).

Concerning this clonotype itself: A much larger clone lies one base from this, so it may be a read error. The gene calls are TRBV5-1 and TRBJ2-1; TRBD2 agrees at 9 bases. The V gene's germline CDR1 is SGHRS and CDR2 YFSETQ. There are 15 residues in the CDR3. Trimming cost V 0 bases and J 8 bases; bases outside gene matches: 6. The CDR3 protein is CASSLVSGGFYEQFF. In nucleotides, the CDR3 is TGCGCCAGCAGCTTGGTTAGCGGGGGATTCTATGAGCAGTTCTTC. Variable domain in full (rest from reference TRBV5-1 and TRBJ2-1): KAGVTQTPRYLIKTRGQQVTLSCSPISGHRSVSWYQQTPGQGLQFLFEYFSETQRNKGNFPGRFSGRQFSNSRSEMNVSTLELGDSALYLCASSLVSGGFYEQFFGPGTRLTVL.

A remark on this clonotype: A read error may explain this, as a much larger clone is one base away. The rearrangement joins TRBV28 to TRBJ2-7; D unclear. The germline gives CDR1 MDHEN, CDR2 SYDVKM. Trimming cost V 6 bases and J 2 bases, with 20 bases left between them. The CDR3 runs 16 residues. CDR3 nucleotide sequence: TGTGCCAGCAGCCCCAATGAGACGAGGTACACCTACGAGCAGTACTTC. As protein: CASSPNETRYTYEQYF.

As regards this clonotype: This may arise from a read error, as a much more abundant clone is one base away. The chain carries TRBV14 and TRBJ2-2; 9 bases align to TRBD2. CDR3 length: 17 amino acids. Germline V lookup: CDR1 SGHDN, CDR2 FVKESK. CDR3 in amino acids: CASSQPSGATNTAELFF. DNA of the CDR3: TGTGCCAGCAGCCAACCTAGCGGGGCAACGAACACCGCGGAGCTGTTTTTT.

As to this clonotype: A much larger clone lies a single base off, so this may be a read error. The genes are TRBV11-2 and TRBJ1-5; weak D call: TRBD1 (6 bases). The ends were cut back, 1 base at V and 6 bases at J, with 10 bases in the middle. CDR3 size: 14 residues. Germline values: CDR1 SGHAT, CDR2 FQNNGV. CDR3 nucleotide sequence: TGTGCCAGCAGCTTAGGGGGGCTCACTCAGCCCCAGCATTTT. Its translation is CASSLGGLTQPQHF. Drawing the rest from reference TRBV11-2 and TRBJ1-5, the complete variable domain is EAGVAQSPRYKIIEKRQSVAFWCNPISGHATLYWYQQILGQGPKLLIQFQNNGVVDDSQLPKDRFSAERLKGVDSTLKIQPAKLEDSAVYLCASSLGGLTQPQHFGDGTRLSIL.

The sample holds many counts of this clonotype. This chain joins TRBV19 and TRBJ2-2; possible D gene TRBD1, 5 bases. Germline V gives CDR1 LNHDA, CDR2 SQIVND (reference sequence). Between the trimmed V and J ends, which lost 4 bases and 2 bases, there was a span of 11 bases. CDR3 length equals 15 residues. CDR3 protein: CASSKAGINTGELFF. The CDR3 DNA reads TGTGCCAGTAGTAAGGCAGGGATTAACACCGGGGAGCTGTTTTTT.

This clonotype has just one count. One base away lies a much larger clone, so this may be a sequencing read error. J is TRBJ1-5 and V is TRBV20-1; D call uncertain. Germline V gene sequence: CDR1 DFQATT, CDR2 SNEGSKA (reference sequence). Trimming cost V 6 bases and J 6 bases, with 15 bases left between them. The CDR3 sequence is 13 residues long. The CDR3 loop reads CSAWTQRSQPQHF. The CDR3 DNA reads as TGCAGTGCCTGGACGCAACGGAGTCAGCCCCAGCATTTT.